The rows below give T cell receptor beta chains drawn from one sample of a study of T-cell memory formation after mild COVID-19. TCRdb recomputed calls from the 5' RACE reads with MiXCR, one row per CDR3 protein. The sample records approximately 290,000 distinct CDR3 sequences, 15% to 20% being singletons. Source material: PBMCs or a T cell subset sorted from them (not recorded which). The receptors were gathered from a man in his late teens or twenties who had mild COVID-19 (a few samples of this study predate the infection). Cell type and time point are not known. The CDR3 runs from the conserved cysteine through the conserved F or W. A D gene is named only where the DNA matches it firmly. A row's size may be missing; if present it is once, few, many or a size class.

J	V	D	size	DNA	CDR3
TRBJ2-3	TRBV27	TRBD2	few	TGTGCCAGCAGTTTGCGACTAGCGGGGGGCCATGGGGTTGGCACAGATACGCAGTATTTT	CASSLRLAGGHGVGTDTQYF
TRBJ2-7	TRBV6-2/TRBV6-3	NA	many	TGTGCCAGCGAGCAACAGGGCCGTGGCTACGAGCAGTACTTC	CASEQQGRGYEQYF
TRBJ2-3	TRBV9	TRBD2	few	TGTGCCAGCGACGGGGGGACCGCCACAGATACGCAGTATTTT	CASDGGTATDTQYF
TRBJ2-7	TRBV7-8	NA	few	TGTGCCAGCAGTCATGCTATCTACGAGCAGTACTTC	CASSHAIYEQYF
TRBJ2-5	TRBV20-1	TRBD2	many	TGCAGTGCTAGAGTTGGGAGGGTCACAGAGACCCAGTACTTC	CSARVGRVTETQYF
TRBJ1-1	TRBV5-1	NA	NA	TGCGCCAGCAGTCCCGTGCCGGATAACACTGAAGCTTTCTTT	CASSPVPDNTEAFF
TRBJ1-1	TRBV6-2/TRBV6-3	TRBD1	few	TGTGCCAGCAGCAGTGACAGGGGGAGAAAGAACACTGAAGCTTTCTTT	CASSSDRGRKNTEAFF
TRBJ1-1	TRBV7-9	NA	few	TGTGCCAGCCACCGGCCCGGGATTGAAGCTTTCTTT	CASHRPGIEAFF
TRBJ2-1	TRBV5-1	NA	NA	TGCGCCAGCAGCGTGGAGGGGGGGTCCTACAATGAGCAGTTCTTC	CASSVEGGSYNEQFF
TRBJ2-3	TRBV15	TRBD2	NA	TGTGCCACCAGCGCCTGGGGGGGGTCCCCGTCAGATACGCAGTATTTT	CATSAWGGSPSDTQYF
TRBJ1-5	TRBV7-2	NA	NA	TGTGCCAGCAGCGTCAGGGGAGGGAATCAGCCCCAGCATTTT	CASSVRGGNQPQHF
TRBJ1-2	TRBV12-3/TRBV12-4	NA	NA	TGTGCCAGCAGGGGGATCGGAATCTTTACCCCCTATGGCTACACCTTC	CASRGIGIFTPYGYTF
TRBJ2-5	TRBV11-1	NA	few	TGTGCCAGCAGCTTAGTAGGTTCAGGGCTGGAGACCCAGTACTTC	CASSLVGSGLETQYF
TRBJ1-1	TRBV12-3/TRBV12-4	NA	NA	TGTGCCAGCAGTAACAGGAACACTGAAGCTTTCTTT	CASSNRNTEAFF
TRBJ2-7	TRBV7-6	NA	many	TGTGCCAGCAGCTTCGGGGGCTCCTACGAGCAGTACTTC	CASSFGGSYEQYF
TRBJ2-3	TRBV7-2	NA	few	TGTGCCAGCAGCCGCAGAGTTTCTAGCACAGATACGCAGTATTTT	CASSRRVSSTDTQYF
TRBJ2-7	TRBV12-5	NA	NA	TGTGCTAGTGGCGTGGACTCATCCTACGAGCAGTACTTC	CASGVDSSYEQYF
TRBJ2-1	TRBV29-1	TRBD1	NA	TGCAGCGTCGAGCCCGGGACAGGCTCCTACAATGAGCAGTTCTTC	CSVEPGTGSYNEQFF
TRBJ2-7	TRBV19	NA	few	TGTGCCAGTAGCATCGCCGGGGGCGACGAGCAGTACTTC	CASSIAGGDEQYF
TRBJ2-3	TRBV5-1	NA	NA	TGCGCCAGCAGCTTGGCGGCAGGCACAGATACGCAGTATTTT	CASSLAAGTDTQYF
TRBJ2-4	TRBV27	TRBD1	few	TGTGCCAGCAGTTTGTTGGACAGGGGGAATCCAAACATTCAGTACTTC	CASSLLDRGNPNIQYF
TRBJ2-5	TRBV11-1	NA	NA	TGTGCCAGCGGCCCCGGAAGGGTCGAGGAGACCCAGTACTTC	CASGPGRVEETQYF
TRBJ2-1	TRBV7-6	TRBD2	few	TGTGCCAGCAGCTTAGACGGGCGGGGGGGCACTGAGCAGTTCTTC	CASSLDGRGGTEQFF
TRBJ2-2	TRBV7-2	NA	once	TGTGCCAGCAGCTTAGATGTCGGCTACTCCACCGGGGAGCTGTTTTTT	CASSLDVGYSTGELFF
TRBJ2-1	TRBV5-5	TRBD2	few	TGTGCCAGCAGCCCGCGACTAGCGGGGGGGTTGGATGAGCAGTTCTTC	CASSPRLAGGLDEQFF
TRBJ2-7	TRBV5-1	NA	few	TGCGCCAGCAGCTCCTCCGGGGGCACATACGAGCAGTACTTC	CASSSSGGTYEQYF
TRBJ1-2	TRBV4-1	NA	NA	TGCGCCAGCAGCCAAGGGGCAGAGAACTATGGCTACACCTTC	CASSQGAENYGYTF
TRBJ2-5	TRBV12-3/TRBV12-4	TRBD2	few	TGTGCCAGCAGCCCTGGGACTAGCGGGGGCCAAGAGACCCAGTACTTC	CASSPGTSGGQETQYF
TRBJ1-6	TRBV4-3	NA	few	TGCGCCAGCAGCCAAGATCTTAATTCACCCCTCCACTTT	CASSQDLNSPLHF
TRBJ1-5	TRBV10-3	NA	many	TGTGCCATCAGTGAGTCCGAGGGGTCCCACTTCTATCAGCCCCAGCATTTT	CAISESEGSHFYQPQHF
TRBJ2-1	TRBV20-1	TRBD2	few	TGCAGTGCTACCGACGGGGGGGCCTACAATGAGCAGTTCTTC	CSATDGGAYNEQFF
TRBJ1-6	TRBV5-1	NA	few	TGCGCCAGCAGCGAGATGAACAGGAGGGACTCCTATAATTCACCCCTCCACTTT	CASSEMNRRDSYNSPLHF
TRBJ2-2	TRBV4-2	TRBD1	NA	TGTGCCAGCACCTCCGGTTCGGGGACAGGTTTGAACACCGGGGAGCTGTTTTTT	CASTSGSGTGLNTGELFF
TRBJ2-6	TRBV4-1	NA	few	TGCGCCAGCAGCCCCTGGGAGATGGTGCGAGCTCTCTCTGGGGCCAACGTCCTGACTTTC	CASSPWEMVRALSGANVLTF
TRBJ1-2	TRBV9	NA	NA	TGTGCCAGCAGCGTTGCGGCAGGGGCAGGATATGGCTACACCTTC	CASSVAAGAGYGYTF
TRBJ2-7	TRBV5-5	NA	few	TGTGCCAGCAGCTTGGGTTCGAGCTCCTACGAGCAGTACTTC	CASSLGSSSYEQYF
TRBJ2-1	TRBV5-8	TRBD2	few	TGTGCCAGCAGCGACCGGGCCTGGGAGGGAGATGAGCAGTTCTTC	CASSDRAWEGDEQFF
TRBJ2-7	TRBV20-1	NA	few	TGCAGTGCTAGAGGGGGTAACAACGACGAGCAGTACTTC	CSARGGNNDEQYF
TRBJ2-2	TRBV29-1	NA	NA	TGCAGCGTTGAGCAGATAAACACCGGGGAGCTGTTTTTT	CSVEQINTGELFF